These T cell receptor beta chains were read from a single sample in a study of blood T cell repertoires in COVID-19. TCRdb's table, derived via immunoSEQ multiplex PCR, lists solely in-frame clones and lacks some. The sample includes 120,000 or so clones, approximately 80% of them seen just once. Specimen: peripheral blood. All receptors come from a man aged 35 to 55 with active or convalescent COVID-19. Both conserved end residues are part of each CDR3.

CDR3: CASSFTTTQYF; V: TRBV2; J: TRBJ2-3
CDR3: CASSLDSSGQGAFGYTF; V: TRBV5-1; J: TRBJ1-2
CDR3: CASSDSTGGYGYTF; V: TRBV6-4; J: TRBJ1-2
CDR3: CASSPGSTTNEKLFF; V: TRBV19; J: TRBJ1-4
CDR3: CASSYLQGQPQHF; V: TRBV6-5; J: TRBJ1-5
CDR3: CASSVGQGTGEQYF; V: TRBV9; J: TRBJ2-7
CDR3: CASSSSGTGAEKLFF; V: TRBV5-4; J: TRBJ1-4
CDR3: CASSPRASVTYNEQFF; V: TRBV18; J: TRBJ2-1
CDR3: CASRPQLPTHEQYF; V: TRBV6-5; J: TRBJ2-7
CDR3: CASTPDGNRAFQLAFF; V: TRBV5-1; J: TRBJ1-1
CDR3: CASSSRQGDGTEAFF; V: TRBV11-3; J: TRBJ1-1